The present TCR beta chain was sequenced within a study of blood T cell repertoires in COVID-19. Per the germline V gene, CDR1 is MNHEY and CDR2 is SMNVEV (reference sequence). CDR3 length equals 16 residues. Trimming removed 3 bases at V and 1 base at J, with 15 bases between. In the study's own analysis: Reference gene primer amplification yielded estimated nucleated cell counts. Clones were sequenced by immunoSEQ multiplex PCR, and TCRdb holds only the in-frame ones, with some missing. V, J and clone size are those of that table, while D and trimming were read from the DNA. This sample has roughly 160,000 clones, with around four fifths found just once.

The chain is built from TRBV27 and TRBJ2-5, with TRBD1 as a possible D gene (6 bases). The TCR was taken from a woman in her 70s who had recovered from COVID-19. Sequences were obtained from peripheral blood. The CDR3 sequence: CASSFRGGRTQETQYF. The CDR3 region has the DNA TGTGCCAGCAGTTTTCGAGGGGGACGGACCCAAGAGACCCAGTACTTC.